This T cell receptor beta chain was retrieved from a study of blood T cell repertoires in COVID-19. Across the whole study: Samples came from the United States, Italy and Spain, spanning acute and convalescent COVID-19. Sources were T cells, B-cell-depleted T cells, or PBMCs; the material itself was cDNA or gDNA.

TCRdb's table, derived via immunoSEQ multiplex PCR, lists solely in-frame clones and lacks some. The sample lists about 240,000 clones; 70% to 90% were seen once. The length of the CDR3 is 14 residues. The germline gives CDR1 ENHRY, CDR2 SYGVKD. V dropped 3 bases and J dropped 5 bases, with 13 bases sitting between them. The V and J genes are TRBV10-3 and TRBJ1-2; possible D gene TRBD1, 5 bases. This sequence was found in a woman aged 40 to 49 who had recovered from COVID-19. The material sequenced was peripheral blood. The CDR3 DNA follows: TGTGCCATCAGTGACCCAGGACACGAATATGGCTACACCTTC. Amino acids: CAISDPGHEYGYTF.